The T cell receptor (beta chain) described here comes from a study of a mutant IDH1 vaccine in newly diagnosed glioma. As for the study in general: Vaccination started 4-6 weeks after radiotherapy alone, or with temozolomide cycles. Study-wide findings and caveats: Whatever changes occurred in top peripheral T cell clonotypes seemed unrelated to pseudoprogression.

Time point here: week 5, during vaccination. Topical imiquimod accompanied each vaccine dose, which consisted of 300 ug of mutant IDH1 20-mer peptide. Concerning this clone: The antigen is undetermined.

Here immunoSEQ multiplex PCR was the method, and the copy in TCRdb shows in-frame clones only, minus some. The table includes tens of thousands of clones, roughly 91% detected once. The germline V gene encodes CDR1 MDHEN and CDR2 SYDVKM. Losses at the gene ends were 3 bases for V and 4 bases for J; bases not matched to a gene: 5. This CDR3 is 14 amino acids long. The chain uses TRBV28 and TRBJ1-2, with TRBD1 matching 7 bases. This receptor was identified in a woman aged 50 to 60 with glioma. Sequenced here: PBMCs, sampled from a glioma patient whose treatment included an IDH1 peptide vaccine. CDR3 loop: CASSLRDRIYGYTF. DNA for the CDR3: TGTGCCAGCAGTTTGAGGGACAGAATCTATGGCTACACCTTC.